This TCR beta chain was profiled in a study of T-cell reconstitution after alpha-beta-depleted transplantation in children (dated by TCRdb to about 2016). A note on the overall study: Using TCR repertoire profiling, the study quantitatively followed how T-cell immune reconstitution unfolded in children after TCRalphabeta/CD19-depleted allogeneic hematopoietic cell transplantation.

The CDR3 has 12 amino acids, counting the end cysteine and phenylalanine. Kept here is only the CDR3 DNA, which spans 36 bases and is read in frame from base 1. The V end loses 2 bases and the J end loses 6 bases, and a stretch of 8 bases separates them. The germline V gene specifies SGHVS as CDR1 and FNYEAQ as CDR2. Receptors were amplified or captured by PCR. These reads were obtained on an Illumina HiSeq 2500. Molecular barcoding was employed in the preparation of TCR libraries, with unique molecular identifiers being used to normalize TCRbeta repertoire quantification. The raw public data were reprocessed by TCRdb itself: fastp quality trimming at Q25, MiXCR clonotype calling, in-frame beta chains only. Each CDR3 protein appears once, grouped with its most common genes and DNA. The sample table records hundreds of thousands of distinct CDR3 sequences; about 30% of these occur just once. Roughly 2.5% of the sample comes from the top ten.

With regard to this clonotype: What antigen it recognizes has not been identified. There are no base qualities to consult, and no much larger clone falls within one base.

The clonotype comes from a human donor who donated a stem cell graft to a child with aplastic anemia. Sequencing was performed on PBMCs from the stem cell graft donor, taken from the stem cell graft. The chain is assembled from TRBV7-6 and TRBJ2-7; the D gene is unclear. The CDR3 protein sequence reads: CASSLSAAEQYF. The sequence in DNA is TGTGCCAGCAGCTTATCCGCGGCCGAGCAGTACTTC.